These 15 T cell receptor beta chains were all obtained from the same sample, sequenced in a study of cytomegalovirus exposure and HLA in healthy donors. Both 60 Vbeta primers and 13 Jbeta primers went into the PCR. Sequencing was performed with immunoSEQ multiplex PCR; in TCRdb, only in-frame clones are kept and a portion is missing. The sample has 60,000 or so clones, roughly 80% seen once. Sequenced sample: PBMCs. Every receptor here comes from a woman aged 35 to 49 in good health and CMV-seropositive.

J is TRBJ1-2 and V is TRBV6-5, with TRBD1 identical over 8 bases. Trimming at V came to 4 bases and at J to 4 bases, leaving 5 bases not matched to a gene. The CDR3 totals 14 residues. Germline V gene sequence: CDR1 MNHEY, CDR2 SVGAGI. The CDR3 protein is CASSSRTGSYGYTF. The CDR3 DNA reads as TGTGCCAGCAGTTCCCGGACAGGGAGCTATGGCTACACCTTC.

The V call is TRBV14, the J call TRBJ2-7, with 7 bases lining up with TRBD1. Germline-derived CDR1 and CDR2 are SGHDN and FVKESK. The CDR3 contains 14 residues. V gave up 3 bases and J gave up 2 bases; unmatched junction bases: 4. CDR3 coding DNA: TGTGCCAGCAGCCAGACAGGGACCACCTACGAGCAGTACTTC. As protein: CASSQTGTTYEQYF.

The chain employs TRBV19 and TRBJ2-6; 8 bases fit TRBD1. There are 16 residues in the CDR3. J was trimmed by 3 bases and V by 2 bases; bases with no gene match: 3. From germline, CDR1 is LNHDA and CDR2 SQIVND (reference sequence). In nucleotides, the CDR3 is TGTGCCAGTAGTATACGCACAGGGGGTGGGGCCAACGTCCTGACTTTC. Its translation is CASSIRTGGGANVLTF.

Only one count was recorded for this clone. V is TRBV5-1 and J is TRBJ2-1, with D possibly TRBD2 on 5 matching bases. This CDR3 comprises 13 residues. Trimming shortened V by 4 bases and J by 2 bases, and 7 bases separated the two germline ends. Germline values: CDR1 SGHRS, CDR2 YFSETQ. The CDR3 bases are TGCGCCAGCAGCCCGGGAACCTACAATGAGCAGTTCTTC. Its translation: CASSPGTYNEQFF.

In its sample, this clone was seen a few times. The rearrangement uses TRBV7-2 and TRBJ1-5; a possible D gene is TRBD1 (5 bases). The CDR3 has 15 amino acids. CDR1 and CDR2 from the germline V gene are SGHTA and FQGNSA. The V end lost 5 bases, the J end lost 1 base, and 12 bases lay between the germline ends. This CDR3 is CASSHDSSSNQPQHF. CDR3 bases: TGTGCCAGCAGCCACGACAGTTCGAGCAATCAGCCCCAGCATTTT.

Written as DNA, the CDR3 is TGTGCCAGCAGCCTCGACAGGGGTGGGACTGAAGCTTTCTTT. Its translation: CASSLDRGGTEAFF. The chain uses TRBV5-6 and TRBJ1-1; 8 bases fit TRBD1. The CDR3 totals 14 residues. Germline CDR1 and CDR2: SGHDT and YYEEEE. Trimming removed 4 bases from V and 5 bases from J; junction bases left unmatched: 7.

CDR3 region: CSVGRGLGTEAFF. Written as DNA, the CDR3 is TGCAGCGTCGGCAGGGGGCTGGGGACTGAAGCTTTCTTT. V gene TRBV29-1 combines with J gene TRBJ1-1; 8 bases match TRBD1. The CDR3 loop spans 13 amino acids. CDR1 and CDR2 from the germline V gene are SQVTM and ANQGSEA. The V gene end was trimmed by 6 bases and the J gene end by 5 bases; junction bases not matched to a gene: 8.

The chain couples TRBV6-6 to TRBJ1-1; D gene unclear. This CDR3 region has 16 residues. V was shortened by 2 bases and J by 4 bases, with 17 bases between the two germline ends. Germline V lookup: CDR1 MNHNY, CDR2 SVGAGI (reference sequence). CDR3 sequence reads: CASSYVAVHWATEAFF. CDR3 nucleotide sequence: TGTGCCAGCAGTTACGTGGCAGTTCACTGGGCCACTGAAGCTTTCTTT.

In the case of this clone: This same CDR3 is encoded by further DNA sequences in the sample. The V gene is TRBV2, the J gene TRBJ2-3; the match to TRBD2 covers 8 bases. The CDR3 totals 14 residues. Germline V lookup: CDR1 SNHLY, CDR2 FYNNEI. The V segment lost 8 bases and the J segment 2 bases; nucleotides outside the gene matches: 6. This chain's CDR3 is CASGQRGYTDTQYF. The DNA for the CDR3 is TGTGCCAGCGGTCAGCGGGGGTACACAGATACGCAGTATTTT.

The V call is TRBV9, the J call TRBJ2-3, with 7 bases aligning to TRBD2. V trimming: 4 bases; J trimming: 1 base; junction bases outside the gene matches: 6. Germline V gene lookup returns CDR1 SGDLS and CDR2 YYNGEE. The CDR3 is 15 residues long. As DNA, the CDR3 is TGTGCCAGCAGCACCCAAGCGGGGCGCACAGATACGCAGTATTTT. Translated, it gives CASSTQAGRTDTQYF.

This clone appeared once. The chain uses TRBV5-1 and TRBJ2-5, with D possibly matching TRBD2 (5 bases). The closer fit of TRBJ2-7 to the DNA end suggests the J call may be wrong. CDR1 and CDR2 from the germline V gene are SGHRS and YFSETQ. This CDR3 contains 15 residues. This chain's CDR3 is CASSLASGSSYEQYF. The DNA of the CDR3 is TGCGCCAGCAGCTTGGCCTCGGGGTCGTCCTACGAGCAGTACTTC.

The rearrangement links TRBV6-5 to TRBJ1-1, with D possibly TRBD1 on 5 matching bases. Germline CDR1 reads MNHEY; CDR2 reads SVGAGI. The V end lost 6 bases, the J end lost 0 bases, and 11 bases lay between the germline ends. The CDR3 contains 14 residues. CDR3 protein: CASRRQTMNTEAFF. The CDR3 DNA reads as TGTGCCAGCAGAAGACAGACAATGAACACTGAAGCTTTCTTT.

The J gene is TRBJ1-1, the V gene TRBV6-6; 9 nucleotides match TRBD1. The junction had 6 bases not matched to a gene; V was cut back by 6 bases and J by 4 bases. The length of the CDR3 is 14 residues. CDR1 and CDR2 from the germline V gene are MNHNY and SVGAGI (reference sequence). The CDR3 sequence: CASRPTGGITEAFF. Written as DNA, the CDR3 is TGTGCCAGCAGACCGACAGGGGGGATCACTGAAGCTTTCTTT.

V gene TRBV7-8 combines with J gene TRBJ1-1; D is uncertain. The CDR3 totals 16 residues. Germline lookup yields CDR1 SGHVS and CDR2 FQNEAQ. The V gene lost 5 bases and the J gene lost 5 bases, with 21 bases spanning the gap. CDR3 loop: CASSLASGLLGTEAFF. CDR3 DNA: TGTGCCAGCAGCCTGGCCTCCGGACTCCTTGGGACTGAAGCTTTCTTT.

This clone was seen only a few times. The genes are TRBV2 and TRBJ2-1, with TRBD2 matching over 10 bases. CDR1 is SNHLY, CDR2 FYNNEI, per germline. The CDR3 extends over 15 amino acids. Trimming cost V 6 bases and J 6 bases; bases outside gene matches: 8. DNA for the CDR3: TGTGCCAGCAGCGCTCGTAGCGGGGGGAGCAATGAGCAGTTCTTC. It is translated as CASSARSGGSNEQFF. The variable domain in full, with the rest retrieved from reference TRBV2 and TRBJ2-1, is EPEVTQTPSHQVTQMGQEVILRCVPISNHLYFYWYRQILGQKVEFLVSFYNNEISEKSEIFDDQFSVERPDGSNFTLKIRSTKLEDSAMYFCASSARSGGSNEQFFGPGTRLTVL.